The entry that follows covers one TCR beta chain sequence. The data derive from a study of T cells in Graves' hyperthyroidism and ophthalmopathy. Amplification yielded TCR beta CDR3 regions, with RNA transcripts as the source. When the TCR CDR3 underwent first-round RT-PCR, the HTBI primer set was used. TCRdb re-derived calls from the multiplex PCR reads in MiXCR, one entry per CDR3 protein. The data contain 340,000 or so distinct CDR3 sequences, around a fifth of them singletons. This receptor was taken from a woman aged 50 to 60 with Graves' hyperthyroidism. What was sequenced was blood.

The CDR3 reads CASSSRDVDRFNGYTF. As DNA, the CDR3 is TGTGCCAGCAGCTCTAGAGACGTTGACAGGTTTAATGGCTACACCTTC. The V and J genes are TRBV5-5 and TRBJ1-2; D is possibly TRBD1 (6 bases). This CDR3 region has 16 residues. In germline, CDR1 is SGHKS, CDR2 YYEKEE (reference sequence). V lost 3 bases and J 6 bases, leaving 21 bases between the germline ends.